The 27 T cell receptor beta chains below were found in one sample sequenced in a study of blood T cell repertoires in COVID-19. The data were produced by immunoSEQ multiplex PCR, yet TCRdb's version contains in-frame clones alone and is incomplete. The sample gives roughly 250,000 clones, approximately 85% of which show up once; 9.5% to 15% is in the top ten. Specimen: peripheral blood. All receptors come from an older woman with active or convalescent COVID-19.

With regard to this clone: Other DNA sequences in the sample encode the same CDR3. The CDR3 DNA reads as TGTGCCAGCTCACCCGGGACAGGGGGGTCCTATGGCTACACCTTC. It encodes CASSPGTGGSYGYTF. The chain combines TRBV18 with TRBJ1-2, with 11 bases that match TRBD1. CDR3 length: 15 residues. The ends lost 3 bases at V and 4 bases at J; junction bases unmatched: 4. The V gene's germline CDR1 is KGHSH and CDR2 LQKENI.

V usage is TRBV30 and J usage is TRBJ1-4, with D uncertain. Per the germline V gene, CDR1 is GTSNPN and CDR2 is SVGIG (reference sequence). The CDR3 extends over 13 amino acids. V lost 0 bases to trimming and J lost 7 bases, with 9 bases between them. The CDR3 DNA is TGTGCCTGGAGTGTACAAACAGCTGAAAAACTGTTTTTT. Its protein product is CAWSVQTAEKLFF.

The V and J genes are TRBV11-2 and TRBJ2-2; 12 bases map to TRBD2. V trimming: 4 bases; J trimming: 5 bases; junction bases outside the gene matches: 8. The CDR3 is 17 residues long. Germline V lookup: CDR1 SGHAT, CDR2 FQNNGV. The CDR3: CASSYSRLAGVTGELFF. The CDR3 DNA reads TGTGCCAGCAGCTATTCCCGACTAGCGGGGGTTACCGGGGAGCTGTTTTTT.

The rearrangement links TRBV5-1 to TRBJ1-4; D may be TRBD1 (6 bases). The germline V and J ends were trimmed by 0 bases and 8 bases, with 14 bases remaining between them. The CDR3 contains 15 residues. CDR1 is SGHRS, CDR2 YFSETQ, per germline. Written as DNA, the CDR3 is TGCGCCAGCAGCTTGGAGGCAGGGGTCCGCGAAAAACTGTTTTTT. Translation: CASSLEAGVREKLFF.

The V call is TRBV2, the J call TRBJ1-1; a weak D match, TRBD1 (6 bases). The CDR3 sequence is 15 residues long. The germline V gene encodes CDR1 SNHLY and CDR2 FYNNEI. V was shortened by 6 bases and J by 0 bases, with 14 bases between the two germline ends. The CDR3 reads CASRTTGHLNTEAFF. DNA of the CDR3: TGTGCCAGCAGGACGACGGGACACCTGAACACTGAAGCTTTCTTT.

The rearrangement joins TRBV7-2 to TRBJ2-3; 8 bases agree with TRBD2. V lost 0 bases and J lost 4; bases outside the gene matches: 9. The CDR3 sequence is 17 residues long. The germline V gene encodes CDR1 SGHTA and CDR2 FQGNSA. CDR3 bases: TGTGCCAGCAGCTTAGCCCTTGGCGGGGGGCGCCCAGATACGCAGTATTTT. Its translation is CASSLALGGGRPDTQYF.

The rearrangement links TRBV2 to TRBJ2-3; 7 nucleotides align to TRBD2. CDR3 length: 15 residues. J lost 1 base, V lost 4 bases, and 5 bases had no gene match. Germline V lookup: CDR1 SNHLY, CDR2 FYNNEI. CDR3: CASSGEGTGTDTQYF. The CDR3, as DNA: TGTGCCAGCAGTGGGGAGGGCACCGGCACAGATACGCAGTATTTT.

The chain joins TRBV2 to TRBJ2-3; no firm D call. CDR1 and CDR2 (germline): SNHLY, FYNNEI. This CDR3 has 11 residues. Trimming pared 6 bases from V and 6 bases from J, leaving 7 bases between. DNA for the CDR3: TGTGCCAGCAGCCCCGAGGATACGCAGTATTTT. This sequence encodes CASSPEDTQYF. Filled out from reference TRBV2 and TRBJ2-3, the complete variable domain reads EPEVTQTPSHQVTQMGQEVILRCVPISNHLYFYWYRQILGQKVEFLVSFYNNEISEKSEIFDDQFSVERPDGSNFTLKIRSTKLEDSAMYFCASSPEDTQYFGPGTRLTVL.

The chain couples TRBV10-3 to TRBJ2-3, with a possible D match to TRBD2 (7 bases). The CDR3 covers 14 residues. Trimming removed 8 bases from V and 2 bases from J, with 14 bases in between. CDR1 and CDR2 from the germline V gene are ENHRY and SYGVKD. The DNA for the CDR3 is TGTGCCATCGCACGGGGGGCCCACACAGATACGCAGTATTTT. Its translation is CAIARGAHTDTQYF.

The V and J genes are TRBV19 and TRBJ1-4, with 8 bases that match TRBD1. V trimming: 3 bases; J trimming: 9 bases; junction bases outside the gene matches: 6. The germline gives CDR1 LNHDA, CDR2 SQIVND (reference sequence). The CDR3 spans 14 residues. CDR3 coding DNA: TGTGCCAGTAGTATGGACAGGGTCGGTCAAAAACTGTTTTTT. This codes for CASSMDRVGQKLFF.

This clone was counted a single time. The identical CDR3 is also encoded by other nucleotide sequences in the sample. The chain uses TRBV3-1 (or the pseudogene TRBV3-2) and TRBJ2-7, with 13 bases matching TRBD2. The V segment lost 0 bases and the J segment 3 bases; nucleotides outside the gene matches: 8. In germline, CDR1 is LGHDT, CDR2 YNNKEL (reference sequence). There are 18 residues in the CDR3. Here the CDR3 reads CASSQDGLAGALHYEQYF. CDR3 nucleotides: TGTGCCAGCAGCCAAGATGGACTAGCGGGGGCCTTACACTACGAGCAGTACTTC.

This chain uses TRBV5-1 with TRBJ1-1; TRBD1 might be the D (6 bases). CDR3 length equals 14 residues. V lost 2 bases and J lost 0, with 8 bases in between. CDR1 SGHRS and CDR2 YFSETQ come from the germline V gene. The CDR3 nucleotides read TGCGCCAGCAGCTTAGGACAGATGAACACTGAAGCTTTCTTT. Translated, it gives CASSLGQMNTEAFF.

The genes are TRBV18 and TRBJ2-6, with 11 bases lining up with TRBD1. V shed 3 bases, J shed 3 bases, and the junction held 4 bases outside the gene matches. The CDR3 contains 17 residues. Germline CDR1 KGHSH, CDR2 LQKENI. CDR3 DNA sequence: TGTGCCAGCTCACCTCCGGGACAGGGGGTTGGGGCCAACGTCCTGACTTTC. This gives the protein CASSPPGQGVGANVLTF.

Only a few counts were recorded for this clone. The J gene is TRBJ1-1, the V gene TRBV2; D unclear. Germline V gene data show CDR1 as SNHLY and CDR2 as FYNNEI. V lost 1 base and J lost 0, with 9 bases in between. The CDR3 loop spans 15 amino acids. CDR3: CASSEDSPMNTEAFF. The CDR3 coding sequence is TGTGCCAGCAGTGAAGACAGCCCCATGAACACTGAAGCTTTCTTT.

This clone was recorded once. The chain is built from TRBV9 and TRBJ1-1; D gene unclear. CDR1 SGDLS and CDR2 YYNGEE come from the germline V gene. The CDR3 totals 13 residues. V was trimmed by 3 bases and J by 4 bases, leaving 10 bases between them. CDR3: CASSGKEGTEAFF. CDR3 coding DNA: TGTGCCAGCAGCGGAAAGGAGGGCACTGAAGCTTTCTTT.

V gene TRBV6-5 combines with J gene TRBJ1-2; 10 bases match TRBD1. V trimming: 8 bases; J trimming: 4 bases; junction bases outside the gene matches: 10. The germline V gene has CDR1 MNHEY and CDR2 SVGAGI. This CDR3 has 15 residues. As DNA, the CDR3 is TGTGCCAGCCGTCCTCCCGGGGACAGGGGCTATGGCTACACCTTC. Encoded protein: CASRPPGDRGYGYTF.

This chain uses TRBV12-3 or TRBV12-4 with TRBJ2-2; possible D gene TRBD1, 5 bases. The CDR3 extends over 13 amino acids. Trimming took off 6 bases at V and 0 bases at J, with 5 bases between the two ends. CDR3 region: CASRDTNTGELFF. CDR3 bases: TGTGCCAGCAGGGACACGAACACCGGGGAGCTGTTTTTT.

V and J are TRBV7-9 and TRBJ1-3, with a weak D call TRBD1 (5 bases). There are 16 residues in the CDR3. Trimming took 1 base from V and 4 from J, leaving 14 bases between them. The germline V gene has CDR1 SEHNR and CDR2 FQNEAQ (reference sequence). In DNA, the CDR3 is TGTGCCAGCAGCTTAGGAGGGACCGGGGGAGGAAACACCATATATTTT. This encodes CASSLGGTGGGNTIYF.

V gene TRBV18 combines with J gene TRBJ2-5, with 8 bases that match TRBD1. The CDR3 is 15 amino acids. The germline V gene has CDR1 KGHSH and CDR2 LQKENI. The trim removed 4 bases at V and 2 bases at J, leaving 6 bases unmatched. The CDR3 is CASSLRTGWQETQYF. The CDR3 bases are TGTGCCAGCTCACTCCGGACAGGGTGGCAAGAGACCCAGTACTTC. The whole variable domain, filled in from reference TRBV18 and TRBJ2-5, reads NAGVMQNPRHLVRRRGQEARLRCSPMKGHSHVYWYRQLPEEGLKFMVYLQKENIIDESGMPKERFSAEFPKEGPSILRIQQVVRGDSAAYFCASSLRTGWQETQYFGPGTRLLVL.

The chain carries TRBV7-6 and TRBJ2-7, with a possible D match to TRBD2 (7 bases). V was shortened by 0 bases and J by 6 bases, with 21 bases between the two germline ends. CDR3 length equals 17 residues. Germline V gene data show CDR1 as SGHVS and CDR2 as FNYEAQ. The DNA for the CDR3 is TGTGCCAGCAGCTTAGCGGGCCCGGGGGCGGGGGTTGGCGAGCAGTACTTC. Amino acids: CASSLAGPGAGVGEQYF.

This clone appeared a single time. The chain recombines TRBV7-3 with TRBJ2-2; 8 nucleotides agree with TRBD2. Germline CDR1 SGHTA, CDR2 FQGTGA. Unmatched junction bases numbered 8, after V lost 5 bases and J lost 3 bases. CDR3 size: 16 residues. The CDR3, as DNA: TGTGCCAGCAGCCGAACCCGGGGGGGGTACACCGGGGAGCTGTTTTTT. Translation: CASSRTRGGYTGELFF.

The rearrangement joins TRBV3-1 (or the pseudogene TRBV3-2) to TRBJ1-2; a weak D match, TRBD1 (5 bases). V shed 4 bases and J shed 4 bases, with 13 bases lying between them. The CDR3 runs to 14 residues. Germline CDR1 LGHDT, CDR2 YNNKEL (reference sequence). The CDR3 spells CASSRGGYSYGYTF. For the CDR3, the DNA is TGTGCCAGCAGCCGGGGGGGGTATAGCTATGGCTACACCTTC.

CDR3 sequence reads: CASSQGGGGRPDGYTF. The CDR3 nucleotides read TGCGCCAGCAGCCAAGGGGGCGGCGGCCGGCCAGATGGCTACACCTTC. The rearrangement joins TRBV4-1 to TRBJ1-2; D perhaps matches TRBD1 (5 bases). CDR1 MGHRA and CDR2 YSYEKL come from the germline V gene. This CDR3 has 16 amino acids. V was trimmed by 1 base and J by 6 bases, leaving 18 bases between them.

The genes are TRBV19 and TRBJ2-3, with D unresolved. This CDR3 is built from 11 residues. V was trimmed by 5 bases and J by 3 bases, leaving 3 bases between them. Germline CDR1 reads LNHDA; CDR2 reads SQIVND (reference sequence). In nucleotides, the CDR3 is TGTGCCAGTAGTCGTACAGATACGCAGTATTTT. Protein: CASSRTDTQYF. Full variable domain (remainder filled in from reference TRBV19 and TRBJ2-3): DGGITQSPKYLFRKEGQNVTLSCEQNLNHDAMYWYRQDPGQGLRLIYYSQIVNDFQKGDIAEGYSVSREKKESFPLTVTSAQKNPTAFYLCASSRTDTQYFGPGTRLTVL.

The CDR3 here is CAWSIHGTNEKLFF. DNA for the CDR3: TGTGCCTGGAGTATTCACGGAACTAATGAAAAACTGTTTTTT. This sequence joins TRBV30 and TRBJ1-4; no clear D gene. Germline V gene lookup returns CDR1 GTSNPN and CDR2 SVGIG (reference sequence). The length of the CDR3 is 14 residues. Trimming left V 2 bases short and J 1 base short, with 8 bases between.

The V and J genes are TRBV19 and TRBJ1-3; a possible D gene is TRBD1 (6 bases). Germline V gives CDR1 LNHDA, CDR2 SQIVND (reference sequence). The CDR3 contains 14 residues. V was trimmed by 6 bases and J by 2 bases, leaving 11 bases between them. CDR3: CASSKRGTGNTIYF. As DNA, the CDR3 is TGTGCCAGTAGCAAAAGGGGGACTGGAAACACCATATATTTT.

The genes are TRBV4-2 and TRBJ2-2; 7 nucleotides align to TRBD2. Losses at the gene ends were 2 bases for V and 2 bases for J; bases not matched to a gene: 11. The CDR3 is 18 residues long. Germline CDR1 is LGHNA and CDR2 is YNFKEQ. The CDR3 DNA follows: TGTGCCAGCAGCCAAAGGGCGGCGGCGGGGGATAACACCGGGGAGCTGTTTTTT. Its translation is CASSQRAAAGDNTGELFF.